A selection of T cell receptor beta chains follows, all from one sample in a study of identical twins. TCRdb analysed the 5' RACE reads with MiXCR anew, one entry per CDR3 protein. The sample includes 550,000 to 800,000 distinct CDR3 sequences, just over 7% of them seen just once. These data were also filed under a second study, of yellow fever vaccine responses in identical twins.

The material sequenced was PBMCs. Receptors originate from a woman aged 18-29 years in good health. Both conserved end residues are trimmed from each CDR3.

v_call | cdr3_aa
TRBV25-1 | ASSDGARRDYGYT
TRBV20-1 | SATSLAGVAETQY
TRBV6-2/TRBV6-3 | ASSRGYRVPRT
TRBV6-5 | ASSYSPGFRNEQY
TRBV9 | ASSVDAGGYEQY
TRBV19 | ASSMASGEYEQF
TRBV12-3/TRBV12-4 | ASSQPQY
TRBV6-5 | ASSYSVADYNEQF
TRBV29-1 | SVVTGVNEKLF
TRBV25-1 | ASEDRFATNEKLF
TRBV6-5 | ASSYSTGIYNSPLH
TRBV12-3/TRBV12-4 | ASRGQGWEKLF
TRBV28 | ASSLVGLAGGRADTQY
TRBV4-1 | ASSGRGQTNTGELF
TRBV15 | ATSRDIGRGENEQF
TRBV4-1 | ASRQGPGPQETQY
TRBV20-1 | SASVNRALNQPQH
TRBV14 | ASSQVWQNTGELF
TRBV29-1 | SVGRTGTNEKLF
TRBV2 | ASSLGTGQF